This is a list of T cell receptor beta chains from one sample in a study of blood T cells in healthy people across ages. From the 5' RACE reads, TCRdb called clonotypes with MiXCR, one entry per CDR3 protein. Here the sample spans about 1.6 million distinct CDR3 sequences, 30% to 40% being singletons. The sequenced sample consisted of blood. These receptors came from a woman aged 25 to 39 in good health. Each CDR3 is given with its conserved first and last residue. A D gene is named only where the DNA matches it firmly. Clone size is given for some rows only: seen once, a few or many times, or a class if the clone is expanded.

J gene,clone size,D gene,V gene,CDR3 protein,CDR3 DNA
TRBJ1-1,many,.,TRBV20-1,CSTGDRGNTEAFF,TGCAGTACCGGAGACCGGGGGAACACTGAAGCTTTCTTT
TRBJ2-1,.,TRBD2,TRBV19,CASSISSGNTNEQFF,TGTGCCAGTAGTATTTCTAGCGGGAACACCAATGAGCAGTTCTTC
TRBJ1-6,.,TRBD1,TRBV9,CASSKGQGVSPLHF,TGTGCCAGCAGCAAGGGACAGGGAGTTTCACCCCTCCACTTT
TRBJ1-1,.,.,TRBV20-1,CSVPAGSMNTEAFF,TGCAGTGTTCCCGCGGGGAGCATGAACACTGAAGCTTTCTTT
TRBJ1-2,.,.,TRBV20-1,CSARDSGYPSYGYTF,TGCAGTGCTAGAGATTCGGGGTACCCCAGCTATGGCTACACCTTC
TRBJ1-2,.,.,TRBV6-5,CASSYSLEDGCTF,TGTGCCAGCAGTTACTCGCTAGAGGATGGCTGCACCTTC
TRBJ2-7,few,.,TRBV14,CASFGGVSYEQYF,TGTGCCAGCTTCGGCGGGGTCTCCTACGAGCAGTACTTC
TRBJ2-7,.,TRBD1,TRBV20-1,CSARDRETRQGPQVYYEQYF,TGCAGTGCTAGAGATAGAGAAACGAGACAGGGCCCGCAGGTCTACTACGAGCAGTACTTC
TRBJ2-1,.,TRBD2,TRBV5-1,CASGLGLAGFKQFF,TGCGCCAGCGGCCTCGGACTAGCGGGATTTAAGCAGTTCTTC
TRBJ2-1,.,.,TRBV7-9,CASSSSGNSYNEQFF,TGTGCCAGCAGCTCCTCAGGAAATTCCTACAATGAGCAGTTCTTC